Listed below are T cell receptor beta chains from one sample, sequenced in a study of somatic mutations in cytotoxic T cells in rheumatoid arthritis. Here immunoSEQ multiplex PCR was the method, and the copy in TCRdb shows in-frame clones only, minus some. The table shows about 18,000 clones, with approximately 84% occurring only once. Input material: CD8+ T cells sorted from blood. The receptors come from an adult with rheumatoid arthritis. The CDR3 runs from the conserved cysteine through the conserved F or W. A D gene is named only where the DNA matches it firmly. For some rows the clone size is stated as once, few or many, or as a class when expanded; others skip it.

>TRBJ2-3|NA|NA|TRBV6-1
CATRGRWTSDTQYF
TGTGCCACCCGGGGCAGGTGGACGTCAGATACGCAGTATTTT
>TRBJ2-5|NA|NA|TRBV15
CATSRGRLQETQYF
TGTGCCACCAGCAGAGGACGGCTCCAGGAGACCCAGTACTTC
>TRBJ1-6|once|TRBD1|TRBV7-9
CASSLGTGDSPLHF
TGTGCCAGCAGCCTGGGGACAGGGGATTCACCCCTCCACTTT
>TRBJ1-6|NA|NA|TRBV4-1
CASSQFTGFDSPLHF
TGCGCCAGCAGCCAGTTTACAGGGTTCGATTCACCCCTCCACTTT
>TRBJ2-3|NA|TRBD2|TRBV7-6
CASSPSGGAPDTQYF
TGTGCCAGCAGTCCTAGCGGGGGGGCCCCAGATACGCAGTATTTT
>TRBJ2-7|NA|NA|TRBV7-9
CASSLRGIDEQYF
TGTGCCAGCAGCTTACGAGGGATCGACGAGCAGTACTTC
>TRBJ1-1|NA|NA|TRBV4-2
CASSQEDRNTEAFF
TGTGCCAGCAGCCAAGAGGACAGGAACACTGAAGCTTTCTTT
>TRBJ2-1|NA|TRBD2|TRBV11-2
CASSFGLAGLLNNEQFF
TGTGCCAGCAGCTTCGGACTAGCGGGACTCCTAAACAATGAGCAGTTCTTC
>TRBJ1-2|NA|NA|TRBV7-9
CASSSTRDLHPNYGYTF
TGTGCCAGCAGCTCAACGAGGGACCTCCATCCAAACTATGGCTACACCTTC
>TRBJ2-3|NA|NA|TRBV11-2
CASSLVADTQYF
TGTGCCAGCAGCTTAGTGGCAGATACGCAGTATTTT
>TRBJ2-1|once|TRBD2|TRBV5-1
CASSPGLAGTYNEQFF
TGCGCCAGCAGCCCAGGACTAGCGGGAACGTACAATGAGCAGTTCTTC
>TRBJ1-4|NA|TRBD1|TRBV2
CQVCGTGYEKLFF
TGTCAAGTTTGTGGGACAGGTTATGAAAAACTGTTTTTT
>TRBJ1-2|NA|NA|TRBV7-9
CASSQTTQGPSGAGYTF
TGTGCCAGCAGCCAGACGACGCAGGGCCCCTCGGGGGCTGGCTACACCTTC
>TRBJ1-4|NA|NA|TRBV4-2
CASSQDGAGEKLFF
TGTGCCAGCAGCCAAGACGGGGCGGGTGAAAAACTGTTTTTT
>TRBJ2-5|NA|NA|TRBV11-3
CASSLGFSRPQETQYF
TGTGCCAGCAGCTTAGGATTCTCTAGGCCCCAAGAGACCCAGTACTTC
>TRBJ2-1|NA|NA|TRBV2
CARSSPGYNEQFF
TGTGCCAGAAGTAGTCCGGGCTACAATGAGCAGTTCTTC
>TRBJ2-7|NA|TRBD2|TRBV6-5
CASSYRGLVYEQYF
TGTGCCAGCAGTTACCGAGGACTAGTCTACGAGCAGTACTTC
>TRBJ2-5|NA|TRBD2|TRBV9
CASSTGLAGGLETQYF
TGTGCCAGCAGCACGGGACTAGCGGGAGGGCTGGAGACCCAGTACTTC
>TRBJ1-2|NA|NA|TRBV5-8
CASFLGEGRSYGYTF
TGTGCCAGCTTCTTGGGTGAGGGACGAAGCTATGGCTACACCTTC
>TRBJ2-1|NA|TRBD2|TRBV29-1
CSVEFYREVLYEQFF
TGCAGCGTTGAATTCTACCGGGAGGTACTTTATGAGCAGTTCTTC
>TRBJ2-7|NA|NA|TRBV7-9
CASSSPGSRGVYEQYF
TGTGCCAGCAGCTCCCCCGGATCTCGGGGAGTCTACGAGCAGTACTTC
>TRBJ2-7|NA|TRBD1|TRBV6-1
CASSEGTGGGDEQYF
TGTGCCAGCAGTGAGGGTACAGGGGGCGGCGACGAGCAGTACTTC
>TRBJ1-1|NA|NA|TRBV5-6
CASSLGIPNTEAFF
TGTGCCAGCAGCTTGGGTATCCCGAACACTGAAGCTTTCTTT
>TRBJ2-3|NA|NA|TRBV30
CAWSKALSSTDTQYF
TGTGCCTGGAGTAAGGCTCTTTCTAGCACAGATACGCAGTATTTT
>TRBJ1-2|NA|TRBD1|TRBV19
CASSLTGGANYGYTF
TGTGCCAGTAGTTTAACAGGGGGCGCAAACTATGGCTACACCTTC
>TRBJ2-7|NA|TRBD2|TRBV15
CATSRPGLAGVNEQYF
TGTGCCACCAGCAGACCGGGACTAGCGGGAGTGAACGAGCAGTACTTC
>TRBJ1-3|NA|NA|TRBV11-2
CASSLVSTGNTIYF
TGTGCCAGCAGCTTAGTCAGTACTGGAAACACCATATATTTT
>TRBJ1-1|NA|NA|TRBV25-1
CASSEGSKAFF
TGTGCCAGCAGTGAAGGGAGTAAAGCTTTCTTT
>TRBJ2-7|NA|NA|TRBV29-1
CSVEDERREQYF
TGCAGCGTTGAAGATGAGAGGCGCGAGCAGTACTTC
>TRBJ2-2|once|NA|TRBV5-1
CASSWGGGRNTGELFF
TGCGCCAGCAGCTGGGGAGGCGGAAGAAACACCGGGGAGCTGTTTTTT
>TRBJ2-1|NA|TRBD2|TRBV7-9
CASSLSLLAGGTEQFF
TGTGCCAGCAGCTTATCCCTATTAGCGGGGGGCACTGAGCAGTTCTTC
>TRBJ1-1|NA|NA|TRBV20-1
CSAWGGTEAFF
TGCAGTGCCTGGGGGGGCACTGAAGCTTTCTTT
>TRBJ2-1|few|NA|TRBV7-9
CASSWTVNEQFF
TGTGCCAGCAGTTGGACTGTCAATGAGCAGTTCTTC
>TRBJ1-1|NA|TRBD1|TRBV9
CASSPPGQGGAEAFF
TGTGCCAGCAGCCCCCCGGGACAGGGGGGTGCTGAAGCTTTCTTT
>TRBJ1-1|once|NA|TRBV6-6
CASSDGANTEAFF
TGTGCCAGCAGCGACGGGGCAAACACTGAAGCTTTCTTT
>TRBJ1-2|NA|NA|TRBV18
CASSPQGDGYTF
TGTGCCAGCTCACCACAGGGAGATGGCTACACCTTC
>TRBJ2-7|NA|TRBD2|TRBV11-3
CASSSTSIPYEQYF
TGTGCCAGCAGCTCGACTAGCATTCCCTACGAGCAGTACTTC
>TRBJ2-1|NA|NA|TRBV6-1
CASRSLHEQFF
TGTGCCAGCCGATCACTCCATGAGCAGTTCTTC
>TRBJ2-2|NA|NA|TRBV7-9
CASSSGLLNTGELFF
TGTGCCAGCAGCTCGGGATTATTGAACACCGGGGAGCTGTTTTTT
>TRBJ2-7|few|NA|TRBV10-2
CASRGPFEQYF
TGCGCCAGCAGAGGGCCGTTCGAGCAGTACTTC
>TRBJ1-2|once|NA|TRBV2
CASSEVGGIEYGYTF
TGTGCCAGCAGTGAGGTGGGAGGGATTGAGTATGGCTACACCTTC
>TRBJ2-7|NA|NA|TRBV4-2
CASSQGSSSTYEQYF
TGTGCCAGCAGCCAAGGCTCGAGCAGTACCTACGAGCAGTACTTC
>TRBJ2-1|NA|NA|TRBV27
CASIELAGQGHEQFF
TGTGCCAGCATCGAACTAGCCGGCCAAGGACATGAGCAGTTCTTC
>TRBJ2-1|NA|NA|TRBV11-3
CASSPRAPNEQFF
TGTGCCAGCAGCCCCAGAGCCCCCAATGAGCAGTTCTTC
>TRBJ1-2|NA|NA|TRBV6-5
CASSRGQISNYGYTF
TGTGCCAGCTCTCGAGGACAGATTTCTAACTATGGCTACACCTTC
>TRBJ2-3|NA|TRBD2|TRBV4-1
CASSQAGLAGGNADTQYF
TGCGCCAGCAGCCAAGCGGGACTAGCGGGGGGGAACGCAGATACGCAGTATTTT
>TRBJ2-1|NA|TRBD2|TRBV7-2
CASSLWGLAGGDHEQFF
TGTGCCAGCAGCTTATGGGGACTAGCGGGGGGTGATCATGAGCAGTTCTTC
>TRBJ2-7|few|TRBD2|TRBV4-2
CASSQVLAGFYEQYF
TGTGCCAGCAGCCAAGTACTAGCGGGCTTCTACGAGCAGTACTTC